The sequence of this TCR beta chain was determined in a study of shared clonotypes between healthy human individuals. Of note for this clone: This specimen includes other DNA sequences encoding the same CDR3.

Repertoires were generated with immunoSEQ multiplex PCR, while TCRdb's copy carries only in-frame clones and drops some. This table has hundreds of thousands of clones, around two thirds appearing once. There are 14 residues in the CDR3. Trimming cost V 1 base and J 1 base, with 6 bases left between them. Germline V CDR1 and CDR2: SGHRS, YFSETQ. The sequencing input was memory CD4+ T cells sorted from blood. The subset is: CD45RA-negative fraction. The gene calls are TRBV5-1 and TRBJ2-1; D gene unclear. This TCR was sampled from a woman aged 25 to 45 in good health. For the CDR3, the DNA is TGCGCCAGCAGCTTGTCCGGATCCTACAATGAGCAGTTCTTC. This encodes CASSLSGSYNEQFF.